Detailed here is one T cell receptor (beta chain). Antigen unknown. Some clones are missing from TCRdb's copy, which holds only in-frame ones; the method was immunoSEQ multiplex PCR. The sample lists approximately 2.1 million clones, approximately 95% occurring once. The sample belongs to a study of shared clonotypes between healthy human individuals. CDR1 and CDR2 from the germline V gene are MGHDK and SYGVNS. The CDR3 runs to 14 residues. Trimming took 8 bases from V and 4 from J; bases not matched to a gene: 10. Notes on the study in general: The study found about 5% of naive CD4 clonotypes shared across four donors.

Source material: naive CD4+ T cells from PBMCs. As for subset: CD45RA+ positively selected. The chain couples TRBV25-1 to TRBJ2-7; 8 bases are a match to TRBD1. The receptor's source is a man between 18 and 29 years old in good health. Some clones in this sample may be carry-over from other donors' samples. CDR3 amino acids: CASQRTGSFYEQYF. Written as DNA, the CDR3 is TGTGCCAGCCAACGGACAGGGAGTTTTTACGAGCAGTACTTC.